This T cell receptor (beta chain) was found in a study of identical twins. General study findings and limits: Modelling approaches yielded underestimates of out-of-frame TCR alpha sharing between monozygotic twins. Insertions ran lower in abundant cord blood beta clonotypes, though not in memory repertoires.

This clonotype was observed a few times. Its matching antigen is unknown. TCRdb redid the calling of the 5' RACE reads with MiXCR, one entry per CDR3 protein. The top ten clones hold around 1.6% of a sample with over 550,000 distinct CDR3 sequences, roughly 6.6% of them seen once. Looked up from germline, CDR1 is MNHEY and CDR2 is SMNVEV (reference sequence). The CDR3 length is 15 residues. Trimming removed 0 bases at V and 3 bases at J, with 11 bases between. These data were likewise used in another study, on yellow fever vaccine responses in identical twins. According to that study: On the reported evidence, twins' vaccine T cell responses seemed partly convergent and partly personalized.

This receptor was taken from a woman under 30 in good health. V and J are TRBV27 and TRBJ1-1; D remains unclear. The sample was PBMCs. CDR3 region: CASSLSGGIDTEAFF. The CDR3 nucleotides are TGTGCCAGCAGTTTATCGGGCGGGATTGACACTGAAGCTTTCTTT.